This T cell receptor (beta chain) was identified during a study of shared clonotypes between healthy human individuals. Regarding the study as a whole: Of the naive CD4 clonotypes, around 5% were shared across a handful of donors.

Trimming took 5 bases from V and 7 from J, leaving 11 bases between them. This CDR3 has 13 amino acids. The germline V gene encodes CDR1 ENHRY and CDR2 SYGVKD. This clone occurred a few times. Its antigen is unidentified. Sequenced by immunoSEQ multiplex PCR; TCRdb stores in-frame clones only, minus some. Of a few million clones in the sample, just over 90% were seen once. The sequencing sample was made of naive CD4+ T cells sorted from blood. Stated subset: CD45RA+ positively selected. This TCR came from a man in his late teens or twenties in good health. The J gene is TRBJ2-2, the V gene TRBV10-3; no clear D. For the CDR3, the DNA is TGTGCCATCAGTAAAATGTCCGACGGGGAGCTGTTTTTT. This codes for CAISKMSDGELFF.